This passage covers 25 T cell receptor beta chains from one sample sequenced in a study of beta chain features in type 1 diabetes. Study outcomes and limitations: Shortening that was moderate but significant affected the TCRB CDR3s of Type 1 diabetes patients in all four CD4+ subsets.

Their antigen targets remain unknown. The whole isolated RNA underwent reverse transcription, so sequencing captured expressed TCRB transcripts. Clones were sequenced by immunoSEQ multiplex PCR, and TCRdb holds only the in-frame ones, with some missing. The top ten clones hold around 0.028% of a sample with 250,000 or so clones, roughly 21% of them seen once. Source material: naive CD4+ T cells from blood. The receptors were sampled from a middle-aged woman with type 1 diabetes.

This clone turned up a few times. V usage is TRBV5-1 and J usage is TRBJ1-1; maybe TRBD1 (6 bases). The germline gives CDR1 SGHRS, CDR2 YFSETQ. This CDR3 is built from 13 residues. V lost 0 bases and J lost 11, with 14 bases in between. The CDR3 loop reads CASSLVGGLDAFF. In DNA form, the CDR3 reads TGCGCCAGCAGCTTGGTCGGGGGGCTCGACGCTTTCTTT.

The chain combines TRBV28 with TRBJ2-7; no definite D call. V lost 6 bases and J lost 0, with 12 bases in between. The CDR3 consists of 14 residues. CDR1 is MDHEN, CDR2 SYDVKM, per germline. The CDR3 spells CASSADFSSYEQYF. The CDR3 DNA sequence: TGTGCCAGCAGCGCCGACTTTAGCTCCTACGAGCAGTACTTC.

As regards this clone: The identical CDR3 is also encoded by other nucleotide sequences in the sample. The gene calls are TRBV5-1 and TRBJ1-1; D is ambiguous. From germline, CDR1 is SGHRS and CDR2 YFSETQ. This CDR3 has 14 amino acids. Trimming stripped 0 bases from V and 1 base from J, with 7 bases between. CDR3 in DNA: TGCGCCAGCAGCTTGGACAGACCGAACACTGAAGCTTTCTTT. Encoded protein: CASSLDRPNTEAFF.

This clone was seen once. This CDR3 reads CASSITANTGELFF. Here the CDR3 DNA reads TGTGCCAGCAGTATCACAGCGAACACCGGGGAGCTGTTTTTT. The genes are TRBV25-1 and TRBJ2-2, with D hard to call. This CDR3 is built from 14 residues. CDR1 and CDR2 (germline): MGHDK, SYGVNS. Trimming cost V 5 bases and J 0 bases, with 7 bases left between them.

Here the CDR3 reads CASSLRTGGRMFAEAFF. The CDR3 nucleotides are TGTGCCAGCAGCCTTAGAACAGGGGGAAGGATGTTTGCTGAAGCTTTCTTT. The chain uses TRBV7-2 and TRBJ1-1; 8 bases agree with TRBD1. CDR3 size: 17 residues. V dropped 5 bases and J dropped 6; count of bases not matched to a gene: 17. Germline-derived CDR1 and CDR2 are SGHTA and FQGNSA. Combining the CDR3 with reference TRBV7-2 and TRBJ1-1 gives the whole variable domain GAGVSQSPSNKVTEKGKDVELRCDPISGHTALYWYRQSLGQGLEFLIYFQGNSAPDKSGLPSDRFSAERTGGSVSTLTIQRTQQEDSAVYLCASSLRTGGRMFAEAFFGQGTRLTVV.

This sequence joins TRBV30 and TRBJ1-2; the match to TRBD1 covers 8 bases. The trim removed 0 bases at V and 7 bases at J, leaving 4 bases unmatched. Germline CDR1 is GTSNPN and CDR2 is SVGIG (reference sequence). The CDR3 runs to 13 residues. CDR3 sequence reads: CAWSVPGGPGYTF. The CDR3, as DNA: TGTGCCTGGAGTGTACCAGGGGGCCCTGGCTACACCTTC.

This clone came up a few times. V and J are TRBV7-2 and TRBJ2-7; TRBD2 aligns across 7 bases. V was pared by 2 bases and J by 5 bases, with 3 bases of the junction left unmatched. Germline CDR1 SGHTA, CDR2 FQGNSA. This CDR3 has 13 residues. The CDR3 spells CASSLRAGDEQYF. The CDR3 nucleotides read TGTGCCAGCAGCTTACGCGCGGGGGACGAGCAGTACTTC.

This clone appeared a few times. V is TRBV29-1 and J is TRBJ1-2, with TRBD1 matching 9 bases. CDR3 size: 13 residues. Trimming removed 6 bases from V and 4 bases from J; junction bases left unmatched: 6. Germline CDR1 is SQVTM and CDR2 is ANQGSEA. CDR3 DNA: TGCAGCGTGCCCCGGGACAGGGTCTATGGCTACACCTTC. Protein sequence: CSVPRDRVYGYTF.

The V call is TRBV20-1, the J call TRBJ2-1; D call uncertain. The CDR3 totals 11 residues. Trimming removed 6 bases at V and 7 bases at J, with 10 bases between. Germline CDR1 reads DFQATT; CDR2 reads SNEGSKA (reference sequence). The CDR3 region has the DNA TGCAGTGCGAAGAGTAAGAATGAGCAGTTCTTC. Protein: CSAKSKNEQFF.

V gene TRBV9 combines with J gene TRBJ2-3; TRBD2 matches 8 bases. V lost 3 bases and J lost 0; bases outside the gene matches: 3. CDR1 and CDR2 (germline): SGDLS, YYNGEE. There are 15 residues in the CDR3. In nucleotides, the CDR3 is TGTGCCAGCAGCGAGTTAGCGGGGAGCACAGATACGCAGTATTTT. Amino acid sequence: CASSELAGSTDTQYF.

This clone has just a few counts. The V and J genes are TRBV28 and TRBJ1-2, with 9 bases that match TRBD1. From germline, CDR1 is MDHEN and CDR2 SYDVKM. This CDR3 contains 14 residues. The J segment lost 3 bases and the V segment lost 8 bases, leaving 7 bases of the junction unmatched. The CDR3 spells CASDRGFSDYGYTF. CDR3 sequence (DNA): TGTGCCAGCGACAGGGGGTTTTCGGACTATGGCTACACCTTC.

V and J are TRBV29-1 and TRBJ2-1; D uncertain. Trimming shortened V by 3 bases and J by 5 bases, and 8 bases separated the two germline ends. CDR3 length: 12 amino acids. Germline CDR1 and CDR2: SQVTM and ANQGSEA. CDR3 sequence: CSVDSRDNEQFF. The CDR3 DNA sequence: TGCAGCGTTGACTCTCGAGACAATGAGCAGTTCTTC.

V is TRBV13 and J is TRBJ2-7, with D possibly being TRBD2 (5 bases). Between the trimmed V and J ends, which lost 3 bases and 1 base, there was a span of 7 bases. This CDR3 is built from 13 residues. Germline CDR1 reads PRHDT; CDR2 reads FYEKMQ (reference sequence). The CDR3: CASSFQRSYEQYF. Written as DNA, the CDR3 is TGTGCCAGCAGCTTCCAGCGGTCCTACGAGCAGTACTTC.

In its sample, this clone was seen a few times. The V call is TRBV6-5, the J call TRBJ1-6; 8 bases are shared with TRBD1. CDR3 length equals 13 residues. CDR1 is MNHEY and CDR2 is SVGAGI in the germline V gene. Losses at the gene ends were 4 bases for V and 8 bases for J; bases not matched to a gene: 1. The CDR3, as DNA: TGTGCCAGCAGTTTGACAGGGGATTCACCCCTCCACTTT. Amino acids: CASSLTGDSPLHF.

The sample holds one count of this clone. In the same sample, other DNA sequences code for this CDR3. The chain has TRBV4-1 and TRBJ2-5; 8 nucleotides align to TRBD2. The CDR3 consists of 14 residues. V shed 5 bases and J 4 bases; nucleotides not matched to a gene: 6. Germline values: CDR1 MGHRA, CDR2 YSYEKL. The CDR3 loop reads CASSYGTSGETQYF. The CDR3 region has the DNA TGCGCCAGCAGCTATGGAACTAGCGGAGAGACCCAGTACTTC.

This clone turned up a few times. DNA of the CDR3: TGTGCCAGCAGCCTCGACAGGGTGGGCGGCTACACCTTC. Amino acid sequence: CASSLDRVGGYTF. The rearrangement joins TRBV7-9 to TRBJ1-2; 7 nucleotides match TRBD1. The J segment lost 8 bases and the V segment lost 5 bases, leaving 8 bases of the junction unmatched. Germline V gene lookup returns CDR1 SEHNR and CDR2 FQNEAQ (reference sequence). CDR3 length equals 13 residues.

The gene calls are TRBV6-6 and TRBJ2-3; 7 bases align to TRBD2. This CDR3 has 14 amino acids. With 6 bases clipped from V and 4 bases from J, the junction kept 7 bases outside the gene matches. Looked up from germline, CDR1 is MNHNY and CDR2 is SVGAGI (reference sequence). CDR3 protein: CASSWGGSADTQYF. For the CDR3, the DNA is TGTGCCAGCAGCTGGGGCGGGAGCGCAGATACGCAGTATTTT.

This rearrangement joins TRBV2 to TRBJ1-5; D is uncertain. The CDR3 runs 13 residues. V dropped 3 bases and J dropped 0 bases, with 3 bases sitting between them. CDR1 is SNHLY and CDR2 is FYNNEI in the germline V gene. CDR3 nucleotides: TGTGCCAGCAGTGATATTAGCAATCAGCCCCAGCATTTT. Its protein product is CASSDISNQPQHF. The complete variable domain, with remaining parts taken from reference TRBV2 and TRBJ1-5, reads EPEVTQTPSHQVTQMGQEVILRCVPISNHLYFYWYRQILGQKVEFLVSFYNNEISEKSEIFDDQFSVERPDGSNFTLKIRSTKLEDSAMYFCASSDISNQPQHFGDGTRLSIL.

This chain joins TRBV7-9 and TRBJ1-4; D not resolved. CDR3 size: 15 residues. CDR1 SEHNR and CDR2 FQNEAQ come from the germline V gene (reference sequence). V shed 5 bases and J shed 8 bases, with 18 bases lying between them. CDR3 loop: CASSLLDRGWEKLFF. The CDR3 nucleotides are TGTGCCAGCAGCCTACTCGATCGGGGTTGGGAAAAACTGTTTTTT.

V is TRBV7-9 and J is TRBJ2-3, with no clear D. CDR3 size: 14 residues. With 3 bases removed from V and 7 bases from J, the gap between germline ends came to 14 bases. Germline V gives CDR1 SEHNR, CDR2 FQNEAQ (reference sequence). CDR3 nucleotide sequence: TGTGCCAGCAGCTTCGAGCAGGCTGGTTATACGCAGTATTTT. Translation gives CASSFEQAGYTQYF.

The chain has TRBV19 and TRBJ1-5; D perhaps matches TRBD1 (5 bases). Germline V gene sequence: CDR1 LNHDA, CDR2 SQIVND (reference sequence). The CDR3 loop spans 14 amino acids. V dropped 3 bases and J dropped 1 base, with 7 bases sitting between them. CDR3 in amino acids: CASSIYRSNQPQHF. As DNA, the CDR3 is TGTGCCAGTAGTATCTACAGGAGCAATCAGCCCCAGCATTTT.

This clone was observed a few times. The genes are TRBV7-9 and TRBJ1-4; possibly TRBD1 for D (6 bases). CDR3 length equals 15 residues. Trimming left V 0 bases short and J 6 bases short, with 11 bases between. Germline CDR1 reads SEHNR; CDR2 reads FQNEAQ (reference sequence). CDR3 protein: CASSLAAGVDEKLFF. The DNA of the CDR3 is TGTGCCAGCAGCTTAGCGGCAGGGGTTGATGAAAAACTGTTTTTT.

The sample holds one count of this clone. This chain connects TRBV27 to TRBJ1-2; 9 bases are shared with TRBD1. This CDR3 has 14 amino acids. V lost 5 bases to trimming and J lost 5 bases; unmatched junction nucleotides: 6. Germline assignment: CDR1 MNHEY and CDR2 SMNVEV (reference sequence). In nucleotides, the CDR3 is TGTGCCAGCAGTCCTGCGGGACAGGGTTATGGCTACACCTTC. It translates to CASSPAGQGYGYTF.

This clone was detected only a few times. The chain joins TRBV19 to TRBJ2-6, with D possibly being TRBD2 (6 bases). This CDR3 spans 13 amino acids. V was trimmed by 3 bases and J by 18 bases, leaving 18 bases between them. The germline gives CDR1 LNHDA, CDR2 SQIVND (reference sequence). The CDR3 is CASSMGEDPPGTF. CDR3 coding DNA: TGTGCCAGTAGTATGGGGGAGGACCCTCCAGGGACTTTC. Full variable domain (missing parts from reference TRBV19 and TRBJ2-6): DGGITQSPKYLFRKEGQNVTLSCEQNLNHDAMYWYRQDPGQGLRLIYYSQIVNDFQKGDIAEGYSVSREKKESFPLTVTSAQKNPTAFYLCASSMGEDPPGTFGAGSRLTVL.

The J gene is TRBJ1-5, the V gene TRBV9; possible D gene TRBD1, 6 bases. The germline V gene encodes CDR1 SGDLS and CDR2 YYNGEE. CDR3 length: 14 amino acids. V lost 3 bases and J 12 bases, leaving 19 bases between the germline ends. DNA for the CDR3: TGTGCCAGCAGCGAACAGGGTAATAAAGGCGACCAGCATTTT. Amino acid sequence: CASSEQGNKGDQHF.